This is a list of T cell receptor beta chains from one sample in a study of T cells in Graves' hyperthyroidism and ophthalmopathy. TCRdb passed the multiplex PCR reads through MiXCR, listing each CDR3 protein once. The sample carries approximately 100,000 distinct CDR3 sequences, 40% to 50% recorded once. The specimen sequenced was blood. The receptors originated from a man aged 40-50 years with Graves' hyperthyroidism. Both conserved end residues are part of each CDR3. Fields, in order: D gene, clone size, J gene, V gene, CDR3 DNA, CDR3 protein. The D gene is left open where the match is weak. Clone size is not always given. Where it is, it says once, few, many or a class for expanded clones.

TRBD1,.,TRBJ1-4,TRBV20-1,TGCAGTGCTAGAAACAGGGGTAATGAAAAACTGTTTTTT,CSARNRGNEKLFF
TRBD1,many,TRBJ2-7,TRBV4-2,TGTGCCAGCAGCCGATCCGGGACAGGGACGCTGGACGAGCAGTACTTC,CASSRSGTGTLDEQYF
TRBD1,.,TRBJ2-6,TRBV20-1,TGCAGTGCGAGACAGGGGAACACTGAAGCTTTC,CSARQGNTEAF
.,.,TRBJ1-5,TRBV15,TGTGCCACCGGAGGGAATCAGCCCCAGCATTTT,CATGGNQPQHF
.,many,TRBJ2-1,TRBV29-1,TGCAGCGTTGAAGCTTTAAGGAACCCCGTTAATGAGCAGTTCTTC,CSVEALRNPVNEQFF
TRBD1,.,TRBJ2-7,TRBV19,TGTGCCAGGACCGGGACAGGGGGCGAGCAGTACTTC,CARTGTGGEQYF
.,.,TRBJ2-1,TRBV24-1,TGTGCCACCAGTTTATCTGGCCCGACCTCCTACAATGAGCAGTTCTTC,CATSLSGPTSYNEQFF
TRBD1,.,TRBJ1-6,TRBV20-1,TGCAGTGCTAGGGGGACAGGGTCAGGATCACCCCTCCACTTT,CSARGTGSGSPLHF
.,.,TRBJ2-3,TRBV7-2,TGTGCCAGCAGCTTAAGGGCAGCGGGTAAGAAGCAGTATTTT,CASSLRAAGKKQYF
TRBD1,many,TRBJ2-3,TRBV5-1,TGCGCCAGCAGCTTTGGACAGGGCGGAGGAGATACGCAGTATTTT,CASSFGQGGGDTQYF
.,few,TRBJ2-3,TRBV9,TGTGCCAGCAGCGAGCCGGGGGTAAGCACAGATACGCAGTATTTT,CASSEPGVSTDTQYF
.,.,TRBJ2-3,TRBV10-1,.,CICSARVYGSSTDTQYF
.,.,TRBJ1-2,TRBV28,TGTGCCAGCAGAAGAAGTGGGGCGGAAGGGGATCGCTACACCTTC,CASRRSGAEGDRYTF
.,.,TRBJ2-5,TRBV15,TGTGCCACCAGCAGAGACAGGGATCTCTACAATGAGACCCAGTACTTC,CATSRDRDLYNETQYF
.,once,TRBJ1-5,TRBV11-2,TGTGCCAGCAGTTTAGGTTTAGGTCAGCCCCAGCATTTT,CASSLGLGQPQHF
TRBD1,many,TRBJ1-5,TRBV7-2,TGTGCCAGCAGCCTAACAGGGGGCAATCAGCCCCAGCATTTT,CASSLTGGNQPQHF
TRBD2,.,TRBJ2-1,TRBV10-3,TGTGCCAGCAGCTCCTTGGAGCGGGGGGCCAGGGCGGTGCAGCTCTTC,CASSSLERGARAVQLF
TRBD2,.,TRBJ2-5,TRBV5-4,TGTGCCAGCAACCCGGCGGGACTAGCGGGAGAGGTAGAGACCCAGTACTTC,CASNPAGLAGEVETQYF
TRBD1,.,TRBJ2-2,TRBV28,TGTGCCAGCAGACCGACAGGGCCAACCGGGGAGCTGTTTTTT,CASRPTGPTGELFF
TRBD2,.,TRBJ2-3,TRBV29-1,TGCAGCGTTGTTAGCGGGGGGTTCGGAGATACGCAGTATTTT,CSVVSGGFGDTQYF
.,many,TRBJ1-5,TRBV20-1,TGCAGTGCTAGATCGGCAGGACGGAGTAGCAATCAGCCCCAGCATTTT,CSARSAGRSSNQPQHF
TRBD2,many,TRBJ2-1,TRBV6-2/TRBV6-3,TGTGCCAGCAGTGATGGAGCGGGGCCCGGGAACAATGAGCAGTTCTTC,CASSDGAGPGNNEQFF
.,once,TRBJ2-3,TRBV7-3,TGTGCCAGCAGCTTACTGGGGGGAGAAAAAGATACGCAGTATTTT,CASSLLGGEKDTQYF
TRBD1,.,TRBJ2-3,TRBV15,TGTGCCACCAGCAGAGACGGACAGGGTAGGACAGATACGCAGTATTTT,CATSRDGQGRTDTQYF
.,.,TRBJ2-3,TRBV4-3,TGCGCCAGCAGCCAAGATCGGGGGCTTGGCGGGAGCACAGATACGCAGTATTTT,CASSQDRGLGGSTDTQYF
.,.,TRBJ2-3,TRBV27,TGTGCCAGCAGTGACCGACTAGAGTCCCCAGATACGCAGTATTTT,CASSDRLESPDTQYF
.,many,TRBJ2-3,TRBV12-1,TGTGCCAGCAGCTTTTGTTCGACAGTAAATACGCAGTATTTT,CASSFCSTVNTQYF
TRBD1,many,TRBJ2-7,TRBV19,TGTGCCAGTACCCATCCCACAGGGGGCGAGCAGTACTTC,CASTHPTGGEQYF
.,few,TRBJ1-6,TRBV3-1,TGTGCCAGCAGGCAGAGGGATATTGATAATTCACCCCTCCACTTT,CASRQRDIDNSPLHF
TRBD1,.,TRBJ1-1,TRBV7-8,TGTGCCAGCAGCATCCGGGACAGGGGTGAACGCAACACTGGTGAAGCTTTCTTT,CASSIRDRGERNTGEAFF
TRBD2,many,TRBJ2-2,TRBV7-2,TGTGCCAGCAGCCGCCTGAGACTAGCGGGAGGGTTTTACACCGGGGAGCTGTTTTTT,CASSRLRLAGGFYTGELFF
TRBD1,once,TRBJ1-1,TRBV29-1,TGCAGCGTCGTGACTGGGACAGGGGATACAACTGAAGCTTTCTTT,CSVVTGTGDTTEAFF
.,many,TRBJ1-4,TRBV28,TGTGCCAGCAGTTTATTGTCTGGCCCGCCCCAGGAAAAACTGTTTTTT,CASSLLSGPPQEKLFF
TRBD1,.,TRBJ2-3,TRBV19,TGTGCTAGTAGTATGGGACAGGGCACAGATATGCAGTATTTT,CASSMGQGTDMQYF
.,many,TRBJ1-5,TRBV3-1,TGTGCCAGCAGTGGAGGGGGCAATCAGCCCCAGCATTTT,CASSGGGNQPQHF
TRBD2,.,TRBJ2-3,TRBV7-9,TGTGCCAGCAGCTGGCGCGGGAGGTCGAACAATGAGCAGTATTTT,CASSWRGRSNNEQYF
TRBD1,many,TRBJ1-1,TRBV19,TGTGCCAGTAGTATGGACAGGGGAGTGGGAAAGACTGAAGCTTTCTTT,CASSMDRGVGKTEAFF
.,.,TRBJ1-1,TRBV20-1,TGCAGTGCCAGCCTGTGGGGCACTGAAGCTTTCTTT,CSASLWGTEAFF
.,many,TRBJ2-5,TRBV6-5,TGTGCCAGCAGTTACAACGGGGAAGAGACCCAGTACTTC,CASSYNGEETQYF
.,many,TRBJ2-6,TRBV20-1,TGCAGTGCTAGAGATAAGGGGGGGTGGGGGGCCAACGTCCTGACTTTC,CSARDKGGWGANVLTF
.,.,TRBJ1-4,TRBV25-1,TGTGCTAGAGATCACGGGAGGGATGAAAAACTGTTTTTT,CARDHGRDEKLFF
.,many,TRBJ2-3,TRBV29-1,TGCAGCGCCTCAATAGCGGGCACAGATACGCAGTATTTT,CSASIAGTDTQYF
.,.,TRBJ2-1,TRBV7-2,TGTGCCAGCGGTAGACTAGTCACTTACAATGAGCAGTTCTTC,CASGRLVTYNEQFF
TRBD2,many,TRBJ2-3,TRBV9,TGTGCCAGCAGCCCCCCCGTAGGTAGCGGGGGTAGCACAGATACGCAGTATTTT,CASSPPVGSGGSTDTQYF
TRBD2,many,TRBJ2-7,TRBV5-8,TGTGCCAGCAGCGGTAGCGGGAGTGACAGCTCCTACGAGCAGTACTTC,CASSGSGSDSSYEQYF
.,.,TRBJ2-1,TRBV7-3,TGTGCCAGCAGCTTGCTAGCGTTGAGCTCCCCCAATGAGCAGTCCTTC,CASSLLALSSPNEQSF
.,many,TRBJ1-5,TRBV20-1,TGCAGTGCTAGCCGGGGGCAGCCCGCGCCCCAGCATTTT,CSASRGQPAPQHF
TRBD1,many,TRBJ2-1,TRBV7-6,TGTGCCAGCAGCTCGCGACAGGGCCCCATTAATGAGCAGTTCTTC,CASSSRQGPINEQFF
.,many,TRBJ2-1,TRBV7-3,TGTGCCAGCAGCTTAGGAGCGAGCTCCTACAATGAGCAGTTCTTC,CASSLGASSYNEQFF
.,many,TRBJ2-1,TRBV12-3/TRBV12-4,TGTGCCAGCAGACCCCGTCACAATGAGCAGTTCTTC,CASRPRHNEQFF
TRBD1,many,TRBJ1-2,TRBV19,TGTGCCACTTCGGGACAGCACCCTAGTTCCTATGGCTACACCTTC,CATSGQHPSSYGYTF
TRBD1,.,TRBJ2-7,TRBV19,TGTGCCAGTACCAAGGGACAGGGTGTGGGGGAGCAGTACTTC,CASTKGQGVGEQYF
TRBD1,many,TRBJ1-2,TRBV3-1,TGTGCCAGCAGCCCGACAGGGGGCGGCTACACCTTC,CASSPTGGGYTF
TRBD1,once,TRBJ2-1,TRBV7-3,TGTGCCAGCAGGGACCTGGGACAGGGGAACAATGAGCAGTTCTTC,CASRDLGQGNNEQFF
TRBD1,.,TRBJ2-6,TRBV7-8,TGTGCCAGCAGCACGGACAGGGGGGCCAACGTCCTGACTTTC,CASSTDRGANVLTF
.,many,TRBJ2-1,TRBV6-1,TGTGCCAGCAGTGAAGGGTTTGCGGGGAATGAGCAGTTCTTC,CASSEGFAGNEQFF
TRBD2,.,TRBJ2-5,TRBV7-2,TGTGCCAGCAGCGGAACTAGCGGGGGGCTAAACCAAGAGACCCAGTACTTC,CASSGTSGGLNQETQYF
TRBD2,.,TRBJ2-2,TRBV6-6,TGTGCCAGCAGTCCACTGACTAGCGGGGGGTACACCGGGGAGCTGTTTTTT,CASSPLTSGGYTGELFF
.,.,TRBJ2-2,TRBV15,TGTGCCACCAGCAGAGGTCAGAGGGCGGAGGAGCTGTTTTTT,CATSRGQRAEELFF
.,.,TRBJ2-7,TRBV19,TGTGCCAGTACCCTGGACGGAGGCTCCTACGAGCAGTACTTC,CASTLDGGSYEQYF